The T cell receptor (beta chain) under discussion was sequenced for a study of blood T cell repertoires in COVID-19 (dated by TCRdb to between 2020 and 2021). Context from the whole study: Samples covering the acute and convalescent phases of COVID-19 were provided by collaborators in the United States, Italy and Spain. The material from the prospective study consisted of cDNA or gDNA derived from T cells, B-cell-depleted T cells, or PBMCs. Subjects who had been exposed to COVID-19, were actively infected with it, or had recovered from it provided the deeply sampled blood TCRbeta repertoires that made up the dataset. The repertoires were released in a freely available public database intended as a resource for research on the immune response to SARS-CoV-2. Samples came from the ongoing ImmuneRACE study (first 160 participants) plus 1,254 subjects from 6 global collaborators. Nearly every sample came with metadata listing a de-identified subject ID, COVID-19 status, age in years and sex. Where HLA class I and class II types were available, the types were taken from metadata supplied by the sample provider, not from assay-based typing. Points the paper makes about the study in general: The quantity of clinical and demographic metadata differed by source and by participant and was supplied without curation.

The collaborating institutions used their own protocols to collect whole blood in K2EDTA tubes. For TCRbeta analysis, collaborators shipped samples as frozen whole blood, isolated PBMCs, or DNA extracted from either of those sample types. CDR1 and CDR2 are drawn from the germline V gene: SGHRS, YFSETQ. From the cysteine through the phenylalanine, the CDR3 covers 17 amino acids. Here the CDR3 DNA is all that survives: 51 bases in frame from base 1. For this chain, trimming is 4 bases at the V end and 4 bases at the J end, and the number of junction bases without a gene match is 12. Turning to this clone: Its antigen is not yet known. No much larger clone exists at a distance of one base, and base qualities are not known.

TCRbeta CDR3 regions were amplified from genomic DNA using the immunoSEQ Assay, a bias-controlled multiplex PCR. In the paper's pipeline: The number of nucleated cells in each sample was estimated by amplification of reference gene primers within the assay. Sequence reads were collapsed and filtered to measure the absolute abundance of every unique TCRbeta CDR3 rearrangement. Productive Simpson clonality was computed per sample as the square root of Simpson's diversity index over productive rearrangements. TCRdb stores this immuneACCESS table with in-frame sequences only. Part of the clones is absent; in the studies checked, under half of the shortfall reflects unresolved V genes, and no reason is known for the rest. V and J calls and clone size are those listed in that table; D and trimming were worked out from the DNA. This sample comprises approximately 89,000 clones, around four fifths of them detected only once. The top ten hold about 10% of the sample.

The sequence derives from a woman in her 70s with active or convalescent COVID-19. The specimen was peripheral blood. This chain joins TRBV5-1 to TRBJ2-7; TRBD2 lines up with 12 middle nucleotides. Here the CDR3 is given as CASSLLPSGGAQYEQYF. The nucleotide sequence reads as follows: TGCGCCAGCAGCCTTTTACCTAGCGGGGGGGCCCAGTACGAGCAGTACTTC.